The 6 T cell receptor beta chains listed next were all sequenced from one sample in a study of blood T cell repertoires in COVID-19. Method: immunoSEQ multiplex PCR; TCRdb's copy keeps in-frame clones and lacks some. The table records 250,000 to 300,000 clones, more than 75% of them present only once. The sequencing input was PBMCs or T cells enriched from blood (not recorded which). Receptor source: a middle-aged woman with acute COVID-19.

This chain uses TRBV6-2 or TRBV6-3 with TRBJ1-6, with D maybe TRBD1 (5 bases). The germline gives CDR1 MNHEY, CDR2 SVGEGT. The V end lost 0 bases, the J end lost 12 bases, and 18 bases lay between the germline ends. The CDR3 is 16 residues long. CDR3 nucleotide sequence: TGTGCCAGCAGTTACTCTAGAGTGGGACTGACGGGACCCCTCCACTTT. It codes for CASSYSRVGLTGPLHF.

The CDR3: CASSQDSGGRETQYF. Here the CDR3 DNA reads TGCGCCAGCAGCCAAGATTCCGGCGGGCGGGAGACCCAGTACTTC. The V gene is TRBV4-1, the J gene TRBJ2-5; maybe TRBD2 (5 bases). Trimming took 0 bases from V and 5 from J, leaving 13 bases between them. CDR3 length: 15 residues. CDR1 MGHRA and CDR2 YSYEKL come from the germline V gene.

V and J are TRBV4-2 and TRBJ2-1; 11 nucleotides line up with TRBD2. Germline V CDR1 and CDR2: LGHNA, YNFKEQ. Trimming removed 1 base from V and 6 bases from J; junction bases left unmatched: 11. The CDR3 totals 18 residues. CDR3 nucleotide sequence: TGTGCCAGCAGCCAAGCCGATTGGGTAGCGGGAGGGACCAATGAGCAGTTCTTC. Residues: CASSQADWVAGGTNEQFF.

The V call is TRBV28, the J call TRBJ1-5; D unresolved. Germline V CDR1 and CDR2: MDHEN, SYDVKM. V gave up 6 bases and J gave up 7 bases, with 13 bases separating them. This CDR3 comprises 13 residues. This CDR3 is CASSTPSLQPQHF. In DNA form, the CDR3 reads TGTGCCAGCAGCACACCTTCTTTGCAGCCCCAGCATTTT.

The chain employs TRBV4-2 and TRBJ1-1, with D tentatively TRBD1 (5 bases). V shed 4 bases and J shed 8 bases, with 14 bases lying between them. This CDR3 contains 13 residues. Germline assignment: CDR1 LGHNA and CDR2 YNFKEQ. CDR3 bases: TGTGCCAGCAGCCCAGGGTCCCACATAGAAGCTTTCTTT. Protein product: CASSPGSHIEAFF.

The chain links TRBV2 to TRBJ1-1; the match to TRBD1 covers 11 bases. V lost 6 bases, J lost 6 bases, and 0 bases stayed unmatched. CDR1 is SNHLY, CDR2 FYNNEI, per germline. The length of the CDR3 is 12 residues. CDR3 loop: CASRDRGPEAFF. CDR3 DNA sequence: TGTGCCAGCAGGGACAGGGGGCCTGAAGCTTTCTTT. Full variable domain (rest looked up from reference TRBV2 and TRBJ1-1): EPEVTQTPSHQVTQMGQEVILRCVPISNHLYFYWYRQILGQKVEFLVSFYNNEISEKSEIFDDQFSVERPDGSNFTLKIRSTKLEDSAMYFCASRDRGPEAFFGQGTRLTVV.